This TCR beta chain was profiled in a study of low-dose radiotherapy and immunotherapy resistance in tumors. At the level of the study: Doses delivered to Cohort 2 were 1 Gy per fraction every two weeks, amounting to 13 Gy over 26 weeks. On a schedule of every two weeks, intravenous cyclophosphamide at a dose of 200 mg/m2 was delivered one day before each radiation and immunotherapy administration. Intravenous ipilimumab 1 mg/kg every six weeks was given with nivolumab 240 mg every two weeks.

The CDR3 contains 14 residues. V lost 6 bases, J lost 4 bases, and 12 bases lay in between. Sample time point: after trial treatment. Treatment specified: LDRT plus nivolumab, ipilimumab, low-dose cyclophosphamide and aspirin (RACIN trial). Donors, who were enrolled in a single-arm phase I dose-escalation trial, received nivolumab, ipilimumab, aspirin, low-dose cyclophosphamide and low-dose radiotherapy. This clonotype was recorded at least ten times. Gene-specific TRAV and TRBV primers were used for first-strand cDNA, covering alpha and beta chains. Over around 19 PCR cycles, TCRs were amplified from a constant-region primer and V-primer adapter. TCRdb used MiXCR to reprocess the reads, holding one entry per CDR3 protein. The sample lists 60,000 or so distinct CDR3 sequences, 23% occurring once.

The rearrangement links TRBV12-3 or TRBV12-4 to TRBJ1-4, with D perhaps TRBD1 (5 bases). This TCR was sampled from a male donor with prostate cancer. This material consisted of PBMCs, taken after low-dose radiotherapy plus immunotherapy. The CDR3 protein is CASSSGGGNEKLFF. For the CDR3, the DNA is TGTGCCAGCAGCTCCGGCGGGGGTAATGAAAAACTGTTTTTT.